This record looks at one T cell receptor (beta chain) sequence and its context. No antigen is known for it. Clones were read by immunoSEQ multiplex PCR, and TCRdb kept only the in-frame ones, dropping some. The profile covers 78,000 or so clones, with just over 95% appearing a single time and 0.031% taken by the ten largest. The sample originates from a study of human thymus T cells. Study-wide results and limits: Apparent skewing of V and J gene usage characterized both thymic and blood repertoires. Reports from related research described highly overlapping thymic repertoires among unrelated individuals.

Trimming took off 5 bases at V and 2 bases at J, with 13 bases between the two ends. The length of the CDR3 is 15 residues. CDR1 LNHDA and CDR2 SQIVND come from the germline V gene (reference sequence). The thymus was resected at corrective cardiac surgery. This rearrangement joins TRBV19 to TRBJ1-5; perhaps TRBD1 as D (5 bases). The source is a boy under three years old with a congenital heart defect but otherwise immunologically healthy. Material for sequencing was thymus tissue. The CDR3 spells CASSEGRGGNQPQHF. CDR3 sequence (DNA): TGTGCCAGTAGTGAGGGGCGAGGGGGCAATCAGCCCCAGCATTTT.